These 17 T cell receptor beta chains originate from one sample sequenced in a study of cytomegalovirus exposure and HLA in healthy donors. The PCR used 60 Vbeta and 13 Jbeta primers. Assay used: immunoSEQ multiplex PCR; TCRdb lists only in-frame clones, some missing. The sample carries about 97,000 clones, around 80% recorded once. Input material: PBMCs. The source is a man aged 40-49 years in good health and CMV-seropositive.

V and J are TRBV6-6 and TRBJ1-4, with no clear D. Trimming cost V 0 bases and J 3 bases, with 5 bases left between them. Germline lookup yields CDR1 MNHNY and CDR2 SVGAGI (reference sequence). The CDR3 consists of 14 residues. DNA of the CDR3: TGTGCCAGCAGTTACTCCCGGTCTAATGAAAAACTGTTTTTT. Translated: CASSYSRSNEKLFF.

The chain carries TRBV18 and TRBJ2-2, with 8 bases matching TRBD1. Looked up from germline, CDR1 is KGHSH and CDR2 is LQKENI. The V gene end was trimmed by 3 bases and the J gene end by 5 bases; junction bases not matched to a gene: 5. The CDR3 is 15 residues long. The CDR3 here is CASSPGQGRTGELFF. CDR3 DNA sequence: TGTGCCAGCTCACCCGGACAGGGTCGGACCGGGGAGCTGTTTTTT. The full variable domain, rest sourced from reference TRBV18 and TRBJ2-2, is NAGVMQNPRHLVRRRGQEARLRCSPMKGHSHVYWYRQLPEEGLKFMVYLQKENIIDESGMPKERFSAEFPKEGPSILRIQQVVRGDSAAYFCASSPGQGRTGELFFGEGSRLTVL.

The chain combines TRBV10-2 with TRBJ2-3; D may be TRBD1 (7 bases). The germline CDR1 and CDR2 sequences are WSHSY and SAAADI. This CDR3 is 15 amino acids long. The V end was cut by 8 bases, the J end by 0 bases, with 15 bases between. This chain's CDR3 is CASCRGVPSTDTQYF. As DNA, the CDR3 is TGCGCCAGCTGCAGGGGGGTCCCTAGCACAGATACGCAGTATTTT.

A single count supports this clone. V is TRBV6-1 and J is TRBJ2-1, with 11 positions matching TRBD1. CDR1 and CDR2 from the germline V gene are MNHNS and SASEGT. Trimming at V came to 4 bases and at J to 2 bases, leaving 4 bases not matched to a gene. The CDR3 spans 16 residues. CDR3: CASSGGTGGTYNEQFF. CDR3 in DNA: TGTGCCAGCAGTGGCGGGACAGGGGGAACCTACAATGAGCAGTTCTTC.

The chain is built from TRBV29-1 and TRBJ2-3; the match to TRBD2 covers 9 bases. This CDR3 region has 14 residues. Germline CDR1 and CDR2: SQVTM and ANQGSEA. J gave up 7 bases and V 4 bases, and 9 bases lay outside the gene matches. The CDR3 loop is CSVGLRGGLNTQYF. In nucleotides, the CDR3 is TGCAGCGTTGGATTGCGGGGGGGCCTGAATACGCAGTATTTT.

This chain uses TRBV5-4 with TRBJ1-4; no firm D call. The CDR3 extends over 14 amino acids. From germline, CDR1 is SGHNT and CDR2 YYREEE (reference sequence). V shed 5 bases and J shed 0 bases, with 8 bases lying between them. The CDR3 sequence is CASRSSATNEKLFF. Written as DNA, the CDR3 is TGTGCCAGCAGGTCCAGTGCAACTAATGAAAAACTGTTTTTT. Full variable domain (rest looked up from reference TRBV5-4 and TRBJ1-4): ETGVTQSPTHLIKTRGQQVTLRCSSQSGHNTVSWYQQALGQGPQFIFQYYREEENGRGNFPPRFSGLQFPNYSSELNVNALELDDSALYLCASRSSATNEKLFFGSGTQLSVL.

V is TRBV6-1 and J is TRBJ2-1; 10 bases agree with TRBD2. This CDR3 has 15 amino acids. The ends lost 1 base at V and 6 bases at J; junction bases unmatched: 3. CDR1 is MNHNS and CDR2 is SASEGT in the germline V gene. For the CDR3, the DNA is TGTGCCAGCAGTGAAGAGCTAGCGGGAGCCAATGAGCAGTTCTTC. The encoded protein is CASSEELAGANEQFF.

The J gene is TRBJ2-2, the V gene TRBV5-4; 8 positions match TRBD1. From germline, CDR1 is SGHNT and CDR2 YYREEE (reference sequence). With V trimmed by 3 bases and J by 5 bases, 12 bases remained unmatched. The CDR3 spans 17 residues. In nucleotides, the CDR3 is TGTGCCAGCAGCTCAGGGACAGGTCCGTTAAAAACCGGGGAGCTGTTTTTT. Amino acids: CASSSGTGPLKTGELFF.

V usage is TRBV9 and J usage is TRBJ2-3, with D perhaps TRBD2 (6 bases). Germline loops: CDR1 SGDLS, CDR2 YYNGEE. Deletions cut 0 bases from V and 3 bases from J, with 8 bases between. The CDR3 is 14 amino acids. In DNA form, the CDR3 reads TGTGCCAGCAGCGTAGGGGGGGAAACAGATACGCAGTATTTT. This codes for CASSVGGETDTQYF.

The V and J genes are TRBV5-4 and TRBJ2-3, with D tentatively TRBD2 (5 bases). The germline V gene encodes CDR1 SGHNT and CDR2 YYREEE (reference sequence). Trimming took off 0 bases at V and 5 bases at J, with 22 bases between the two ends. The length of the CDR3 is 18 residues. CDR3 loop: CASSLAGTTPRGRDTQYF. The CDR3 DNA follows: TGTGCCAGCAGCTTGGCCGGTACGACACCTCGAGGGAGAGATACGCAGTATTTT.

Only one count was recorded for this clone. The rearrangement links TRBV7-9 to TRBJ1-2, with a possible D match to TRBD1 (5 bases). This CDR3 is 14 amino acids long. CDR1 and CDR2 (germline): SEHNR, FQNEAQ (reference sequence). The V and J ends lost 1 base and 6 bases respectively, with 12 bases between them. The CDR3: CASSLVPGRDGYTF. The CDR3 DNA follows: TGTGCCAGCAGCTTAGTCCCGGGCAGGGATGGCTACACCTTC.

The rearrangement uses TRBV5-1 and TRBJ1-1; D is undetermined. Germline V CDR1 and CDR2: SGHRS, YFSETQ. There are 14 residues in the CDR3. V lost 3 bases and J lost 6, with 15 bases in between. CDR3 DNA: TGCGCCAGCAGCTCCCCAGACGAGAGCGCTGAAGCTTTCTTT. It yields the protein CASSSPDESAEAFF.

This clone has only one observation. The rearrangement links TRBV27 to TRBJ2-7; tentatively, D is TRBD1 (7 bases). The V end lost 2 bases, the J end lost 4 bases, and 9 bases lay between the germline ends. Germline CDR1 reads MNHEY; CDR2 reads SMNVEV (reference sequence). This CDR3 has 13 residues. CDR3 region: CASSLAGGYEQYF. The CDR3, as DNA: TGTGCCAGCAGTTTAGCAGGGGGGTACGAGCAGTACTTC.

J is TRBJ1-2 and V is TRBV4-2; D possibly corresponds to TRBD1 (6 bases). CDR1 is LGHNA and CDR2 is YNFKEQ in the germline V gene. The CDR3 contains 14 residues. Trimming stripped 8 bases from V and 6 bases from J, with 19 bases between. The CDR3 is CASADQGFGDGYTF. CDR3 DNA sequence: TGTGCCAGCGCCGATCAGGGGTTCGGGGATGGCTACACCTTC.

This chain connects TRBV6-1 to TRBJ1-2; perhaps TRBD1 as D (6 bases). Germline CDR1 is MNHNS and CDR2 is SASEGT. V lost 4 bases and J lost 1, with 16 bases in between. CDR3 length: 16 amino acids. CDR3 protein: CASSVPRDTLNYGYTF. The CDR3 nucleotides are TGTGCCAGCAGTGTACCCCGGGACACCCTTAACTATGGCTACACCTTC.

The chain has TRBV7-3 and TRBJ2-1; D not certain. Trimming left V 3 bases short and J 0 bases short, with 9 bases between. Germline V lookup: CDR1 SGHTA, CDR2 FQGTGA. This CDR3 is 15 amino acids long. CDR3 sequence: CASSFSASSYNEQFF. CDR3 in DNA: TGTGCCAGCAGCTTCAGCGCCAGCTCCTACAATGAGCAGTTCTTC.

CDR3 in amino acids: CAWRPAGRLDEQYF. In DNA, the CDR3 is TGTGCCTGGAGGCCCGCAGGGCGTTTGGACGAGCAGTACTTC. V is TRBV30 and J is TRBJ2-7; a possible D gene is TRBD1 (5 bases). V dropped 3 bases and J dropped 5 bases, with 17 bases sitting between them. Germline assignment: CDR1 GTSNPN and CDR2 SVGIG (reference sequence). The CDR3 totals 14 residues.